This entry features one T cell receptor beta chain sequence. The same CDR3 can be traced to other DNA sequences in this sample. The sample is drawn from a study of memory CD4+ T cells and cytomegalovirus serostatus. The sort gate was single viable CD3+CD4+CD8-CD45RO+ cells for memory CD4+ T cells. Trimming stripped 3 bases from V and 1 base from J, with 9 bases between. In germline, CDR1 is GTSNPN, CDR2 SVGIG (reference sequence). This CDR3 has 14 residues. Sequenced by immunoSEQ multiplex PCR; TCRdb stores in-frame clones only, minus some. The table includes around 33,000 clones, about 76% detected once.

The chain employs TRBV30 and TRBJ2-2; possible D gene TRBD2, 5 bases. The receptor was isolated from an adult in good health and CMV-seronegative. Some clones in this sample may be carry-over from other donors' samples. The sample consisted of memory CD4+ T cells from blood. CDR3 in DNA: TGTGCCTGGAGCCCAGGACTGAACACCGGGGAGCTGTTTTTT. Its protein product is CAWSPGLNTGELFF.